The 6 T cell receptor beta chains below all came from one sample that was sequenced in a study of blood T cell repertoires in COVID-19. Produced via immunoSEQ multiplex PCR; TCRdb's table is partial and in-frame only. In the table there are nearly 350,000 clones, under 95% of which are singletons. Sequenced material: peripheral blood. These receptors were collected from a woman aged 18-29 years who had recovered from COVID-19.

The rearrangement uses TRBV6-2 or TRBV6-3 and TRBJ1-1; D may be TRBD1 (6 bases). Germline CDR1 reads MNHEY; CDR2 reads SVGEGT. The germline V and J ends were trimmed by 3 bases and 3 bases, with 11 bases remaining between them. CDR3 length: 14 residues. CDR3 amino acids: CASSYGGADTEAFF. The CDR3 DNA sequence: TGTGCCAGCAGTTATGGGGGGGCGGACACTGAAGCTTTCTTT.

The rearrangement links TRBV9 to TRBJ1-6, with D tentatively TRBD1 (6 bases). With 4 bases removed from V and 6 bases from J, the gap between germline ends came to 11 bases. The CDR3 totals 14 residues. Looked up from germline, CDR1 is SGDLS and CDR2 is YYNGEE. The CDR3 DNA follows: TGTGCCAGCAGCACCGGACAGATTAATTCACCCCTCCACTTT. Translation gives CASSTGQINSPLHF.

The rearrangement links TRBV5-5 to TRBJ2-4; 7 bases line up with TRBD2. The CDR3 length is 16 residues. V trimming: 3 bases; J trimming: 5 bases; junction bases outside the gene matches: 11. Looked up from germline, CDR1 is SGHKS and CDR2 is YYEKEE (reference sequence). The DNA for the CDR3 is TGTGCCAGCAGCTCACTGACTAGCCATATAGAAAACATTCAGTACTTC. This translates into CASSSLTSHIENIQYF.

The gene calls are TRBV9 and TRBJ2-1; D is possibly TRBD1 (6 bases). Trimming took 3 bases from V and 5 from J, leaving 15 bases between them. The CDR3 consists of 15 residues. Germline loops: CDR1 SGDLS, CDR2 YYNGEE. The CDR3 sequence is CASSASGVLHNEQFF. The DNA of the CDR3 is TGTGCCAGCAGCGCCTCAGGGGTTTTACACAATGAGCAGTTCTTC.

This sequence joins TRBV3-1 (or the pseudogene TRBV3-2) and TRBJ1-2; D might be TRBD1 (6 bases). Germline CDR1 reads LGHDT; CDR2 reads YNNKEL (reference sequence). CDR3 length equals 12 residues. The germline V and J ends were trimmed by 5 bases and 7 bases, with 11 bases remaining between them. The CDR3 sequence: CASSRGEGGYTF. The CDR3 bases are TGTGCCAGCAGCAGGGGGGAGGGTGGCTACACCTTC.

The chain couples TRBV5-4 to TRBJ1-2; 8 positions agree with TRBD1. This CDR3 region has 16 residues. Trimming took 3 bases from V and 7 from J; bases not matched to a gene: 14. CDR1 SGHNT and CDR2 YYREEE come from the germline V gene (reference sequence). CDR3 sequence (DNA): TGTGCCAGCAGCTCCCCCACCGGGACAGGAGGTGGTGGCTACACCTTC. This sequence encodes CASSSPTGTGGGGYTF.